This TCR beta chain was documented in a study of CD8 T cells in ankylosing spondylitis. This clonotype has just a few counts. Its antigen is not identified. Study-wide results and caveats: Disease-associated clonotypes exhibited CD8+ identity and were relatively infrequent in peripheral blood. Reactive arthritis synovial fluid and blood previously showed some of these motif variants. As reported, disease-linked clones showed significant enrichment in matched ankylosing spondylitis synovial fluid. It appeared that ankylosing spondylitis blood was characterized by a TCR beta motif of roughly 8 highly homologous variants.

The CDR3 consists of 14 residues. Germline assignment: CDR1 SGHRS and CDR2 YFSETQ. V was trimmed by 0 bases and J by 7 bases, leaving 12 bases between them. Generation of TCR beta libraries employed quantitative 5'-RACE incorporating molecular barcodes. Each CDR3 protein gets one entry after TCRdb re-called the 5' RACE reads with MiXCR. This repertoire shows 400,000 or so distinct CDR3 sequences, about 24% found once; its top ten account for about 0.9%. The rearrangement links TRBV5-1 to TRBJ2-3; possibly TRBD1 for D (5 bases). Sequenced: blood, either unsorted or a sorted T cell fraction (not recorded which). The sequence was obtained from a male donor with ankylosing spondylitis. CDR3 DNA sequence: TGCGCCAGCAGCTTGGAACAGGCGGTCAATACGCAGTATTTT. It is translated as CASSLEQAVNTQYF.